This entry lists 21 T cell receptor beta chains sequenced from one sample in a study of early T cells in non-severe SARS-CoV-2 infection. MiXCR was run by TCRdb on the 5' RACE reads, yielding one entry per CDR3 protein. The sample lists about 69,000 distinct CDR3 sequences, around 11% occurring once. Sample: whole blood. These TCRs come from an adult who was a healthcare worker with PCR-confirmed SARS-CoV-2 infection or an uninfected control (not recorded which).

The CDR3 coding sequence is TGTGCCAGCAGCTTAGGGGCGGTGATGGTCACCGGGGAGCTGTTTTTT. The encoded protein is CASSLGAVMVTGELFF. V usage is TRBV7-6 and J usage is TRBJ2-2; D unresolved. This CDR3 is 16 amino acids long. V was cut by 1 base and J by 4 bases, with 13 bases left in between. Germline V gene data show CDR1 as SGHVS and CDR2 as FNYEAQ.

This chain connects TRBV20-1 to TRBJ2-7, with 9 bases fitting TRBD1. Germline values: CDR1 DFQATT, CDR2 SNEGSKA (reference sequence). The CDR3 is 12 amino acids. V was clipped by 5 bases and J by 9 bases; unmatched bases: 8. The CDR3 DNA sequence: TGCAGTGCTCGGGACAGGGTCTTCGTGCAGTACTTC. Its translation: CSARDRVFVQYF.

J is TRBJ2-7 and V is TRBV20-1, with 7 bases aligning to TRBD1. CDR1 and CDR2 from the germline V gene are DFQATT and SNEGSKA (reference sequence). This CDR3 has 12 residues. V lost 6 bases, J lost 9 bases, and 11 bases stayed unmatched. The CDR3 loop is CSARDSPSRQYF. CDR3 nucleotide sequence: TGCAGTGCCCGGGACAGTCCCTCGAGGCAGTACTTC.

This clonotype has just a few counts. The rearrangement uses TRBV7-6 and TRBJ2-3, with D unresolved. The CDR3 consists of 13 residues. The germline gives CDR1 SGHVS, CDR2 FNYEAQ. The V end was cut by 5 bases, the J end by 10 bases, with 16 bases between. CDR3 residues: CASSQTRWRPQYF. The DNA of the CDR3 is TGTGCCAGCAGCCAGACCCGTTGGCGGCCGCAGTATTTT. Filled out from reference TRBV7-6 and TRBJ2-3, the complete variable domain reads GAGVSQSPRYKVTKRGQDVALRCDPISGHVSLYWYRQALGQGPEFLTYFNYEAQQDKSGLPNDRFSAERPEGSISTLTIQRTEQRDSAMYRCASSQTRWRPQYFGPGTRLTVL.

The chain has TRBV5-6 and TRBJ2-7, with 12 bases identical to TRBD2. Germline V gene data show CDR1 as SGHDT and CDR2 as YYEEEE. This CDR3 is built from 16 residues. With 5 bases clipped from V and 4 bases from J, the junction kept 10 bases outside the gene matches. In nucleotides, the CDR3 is TGTGCCAGCAGTTCCGGGACTAGCGGGTATTGGTACGAGCAGTACTTC. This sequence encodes CASSSGTSGYWYEQYF.

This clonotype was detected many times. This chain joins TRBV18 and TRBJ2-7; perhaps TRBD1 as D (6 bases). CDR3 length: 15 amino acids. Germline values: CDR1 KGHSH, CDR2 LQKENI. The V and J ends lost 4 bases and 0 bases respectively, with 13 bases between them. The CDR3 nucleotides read TGTGCCAGCTCACGGGTTAACAGGGCCTCCTACGAGCAGTACTTC. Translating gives CASSRVNRASYEQYF.

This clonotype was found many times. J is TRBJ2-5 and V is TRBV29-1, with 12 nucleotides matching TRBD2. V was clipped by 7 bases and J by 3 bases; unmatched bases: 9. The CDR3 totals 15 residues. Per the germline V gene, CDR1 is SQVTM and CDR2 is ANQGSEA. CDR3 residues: CSAKRTSGTKETQYF. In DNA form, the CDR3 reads TGCAGCGCTAAACGGACTAGCGGGACCAAAGAGACCCAGTACTTC.

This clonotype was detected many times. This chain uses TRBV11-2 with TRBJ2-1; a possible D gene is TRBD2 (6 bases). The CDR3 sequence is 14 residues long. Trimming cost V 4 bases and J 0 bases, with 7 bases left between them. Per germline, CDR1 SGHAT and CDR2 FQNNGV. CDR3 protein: CASSSGVSYNEQFF. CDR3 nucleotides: TGTGCCAGCAGCTCGGGGGTCTCCTACAATGAGCAGTTCTTC.

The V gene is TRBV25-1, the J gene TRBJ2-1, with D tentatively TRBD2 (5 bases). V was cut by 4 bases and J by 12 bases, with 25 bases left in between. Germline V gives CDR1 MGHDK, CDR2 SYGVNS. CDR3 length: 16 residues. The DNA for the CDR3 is TGTGCCAGCAGTGGTACCCTAGCCCTCCGAGTGGCGGGGCAGTTCTTC. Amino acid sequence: CASSGTLALRVAGQFF.

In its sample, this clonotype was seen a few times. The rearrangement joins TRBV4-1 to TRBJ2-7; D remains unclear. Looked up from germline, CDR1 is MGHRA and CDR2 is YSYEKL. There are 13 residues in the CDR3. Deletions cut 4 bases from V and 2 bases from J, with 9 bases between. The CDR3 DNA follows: TGCGCCAGCAGCCCGCGGCACACCTACGAGCAGTACTTC. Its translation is CASSPRHTYEQYF.

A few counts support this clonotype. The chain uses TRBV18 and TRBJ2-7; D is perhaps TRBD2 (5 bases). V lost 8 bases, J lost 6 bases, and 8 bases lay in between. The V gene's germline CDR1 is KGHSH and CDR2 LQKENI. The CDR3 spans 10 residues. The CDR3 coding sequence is TGTGCCAGCCGAGGGTTCGAGCAGTACTTC. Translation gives CASRGFEQYF.

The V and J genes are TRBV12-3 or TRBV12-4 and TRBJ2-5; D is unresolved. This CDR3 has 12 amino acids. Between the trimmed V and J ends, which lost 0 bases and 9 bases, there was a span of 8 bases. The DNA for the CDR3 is TGTGCCAGCAGTTTAGCGTTGCTAGCCCAGTACTTC. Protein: CASSLALLAQYF.

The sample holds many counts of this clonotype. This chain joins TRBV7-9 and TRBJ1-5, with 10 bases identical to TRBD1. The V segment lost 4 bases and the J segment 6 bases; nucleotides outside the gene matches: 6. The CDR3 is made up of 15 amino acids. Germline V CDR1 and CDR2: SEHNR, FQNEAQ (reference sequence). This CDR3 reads CASSSDRGLGQPQHF. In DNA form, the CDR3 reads TGTGCCAGCAGCTCCGACAGGGGGCTGGGTCAGCCCCAGCATTTT. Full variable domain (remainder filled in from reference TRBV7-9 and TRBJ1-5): DTGVSQNPRHKITKRGQNVTFRCDPISEHNRLYWYRQTLGQGPEFLTYFQNEAQLEKSRLLSDRFSAERPKGSFSTLEIQRTEQGDSAMYLCASSSDRGLGQPQHFGDGTRLSIL.

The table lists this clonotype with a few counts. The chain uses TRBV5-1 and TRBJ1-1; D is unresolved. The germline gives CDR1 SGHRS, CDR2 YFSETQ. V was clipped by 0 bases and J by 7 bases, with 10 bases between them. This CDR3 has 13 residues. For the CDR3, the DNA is TGCGCCAGCAGCTTGGGTCCGGGGTATGAAGCTTTCTTT. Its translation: CASSLGPGYEAFF.

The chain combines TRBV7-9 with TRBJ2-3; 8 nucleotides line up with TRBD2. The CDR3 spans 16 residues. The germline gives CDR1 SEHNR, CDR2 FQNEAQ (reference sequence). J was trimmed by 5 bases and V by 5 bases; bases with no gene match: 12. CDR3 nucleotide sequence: TGTGCCAGCAGCGTGGGGGACGGACTAGCAGGAGATACGCAGTATTTT. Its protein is CASSVGDGLAGDTQYF.

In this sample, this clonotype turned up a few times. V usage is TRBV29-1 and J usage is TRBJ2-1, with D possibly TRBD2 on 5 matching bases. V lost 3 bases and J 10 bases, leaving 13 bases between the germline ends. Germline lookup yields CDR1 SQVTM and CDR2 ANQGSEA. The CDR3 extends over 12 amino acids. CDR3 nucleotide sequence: TGCAGCGTTGATCCTCGGGGATTAGAGCAGTTCTTC. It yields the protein CSVDPRGLEQFF.

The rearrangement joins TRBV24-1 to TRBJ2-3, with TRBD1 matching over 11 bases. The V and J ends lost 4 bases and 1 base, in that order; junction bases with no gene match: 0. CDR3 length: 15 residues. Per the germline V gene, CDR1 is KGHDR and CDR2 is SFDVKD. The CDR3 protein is CATSEDRGRTDTQYF. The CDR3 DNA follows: TGTGCCACCAGTGAGGACAGGGGGCGCACAGATACGCAGTATTTT.

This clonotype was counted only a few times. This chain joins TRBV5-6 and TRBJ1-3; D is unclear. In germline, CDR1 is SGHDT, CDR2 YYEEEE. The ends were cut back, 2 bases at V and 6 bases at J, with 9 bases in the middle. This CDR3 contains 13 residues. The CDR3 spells CASSFFLANTIYF. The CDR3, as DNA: TGTGCCAGCAGCTTTTTCCTCGCAAACACCATATATTTT.

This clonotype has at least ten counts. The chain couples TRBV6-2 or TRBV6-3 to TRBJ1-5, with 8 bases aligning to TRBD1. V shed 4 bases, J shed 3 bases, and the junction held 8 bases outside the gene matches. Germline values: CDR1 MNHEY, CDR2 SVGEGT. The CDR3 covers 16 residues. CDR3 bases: TGTGCCAGCAGTTCGTCCCGGGACAGGTACAATCAGCCCCAGCATTTT. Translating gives CASSSSRDRYNQPQHF.

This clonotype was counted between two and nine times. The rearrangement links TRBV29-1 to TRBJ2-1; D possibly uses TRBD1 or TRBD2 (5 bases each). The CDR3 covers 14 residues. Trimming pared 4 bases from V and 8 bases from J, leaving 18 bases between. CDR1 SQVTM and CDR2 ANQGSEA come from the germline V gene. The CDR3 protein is CSVVMGRLGYEQFF. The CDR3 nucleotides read TGCAGCGTTGTTATGGGACGTTTGGGGTATGAGCAGTTCTTC.

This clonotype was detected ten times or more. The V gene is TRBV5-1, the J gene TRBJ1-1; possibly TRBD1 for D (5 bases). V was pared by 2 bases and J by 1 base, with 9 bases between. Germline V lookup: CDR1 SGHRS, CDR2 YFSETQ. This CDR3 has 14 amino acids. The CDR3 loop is CASSFKGQNTEAFF. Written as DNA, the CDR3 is TGCGCCAGCAGCTTTAAGGGGCAGAACACTGAAGCTTTCTTT.